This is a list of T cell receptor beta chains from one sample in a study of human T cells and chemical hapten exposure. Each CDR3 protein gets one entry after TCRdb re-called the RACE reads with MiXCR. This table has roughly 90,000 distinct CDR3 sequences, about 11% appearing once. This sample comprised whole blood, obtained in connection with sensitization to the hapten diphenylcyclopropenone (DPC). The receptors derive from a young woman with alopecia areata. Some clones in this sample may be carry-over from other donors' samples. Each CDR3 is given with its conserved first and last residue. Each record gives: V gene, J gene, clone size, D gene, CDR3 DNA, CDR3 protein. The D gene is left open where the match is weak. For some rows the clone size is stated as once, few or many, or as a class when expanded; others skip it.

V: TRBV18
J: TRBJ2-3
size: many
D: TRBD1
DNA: TGTGCCAGCTCACCCCGACGGACAGGGGGCCCAGATACGCAGTATTTT
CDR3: CASSPRRTGGPDTQYF

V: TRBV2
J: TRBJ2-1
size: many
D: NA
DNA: TGTGCCAGCAGTGGGAGGGGGGGCTCGGTCCCCAACTTCTTC
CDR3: CASSGRGGSVPNFF

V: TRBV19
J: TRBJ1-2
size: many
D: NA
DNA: TGTGCCAGTAGGTTTACGGGGATCAACTATGGCTACACCTTC
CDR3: CASRFTGINYGYTF

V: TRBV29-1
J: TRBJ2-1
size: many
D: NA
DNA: TGCAGCGTAGTCTCCGGAGTGCGAGAGCAGTTCTTC
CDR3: CSVVSGVREQFF

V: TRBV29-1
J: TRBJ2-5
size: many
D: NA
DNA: TGCAGCGTTGGGGGGGCAGTCCAAGAGACCCAGTACTTC
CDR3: CSVGGAVQETQYF

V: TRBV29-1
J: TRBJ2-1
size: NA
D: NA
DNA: TGCAGCGTTGGACCGGGGAATAACAATGAGCAGTTCTTC
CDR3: CSVGPGNNNEQFF

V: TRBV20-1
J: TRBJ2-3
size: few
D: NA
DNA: TGCAGTGCTTCGCGAGCGGAAACAGATACGCAGTATTTT
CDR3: CSASRAETDTQYF

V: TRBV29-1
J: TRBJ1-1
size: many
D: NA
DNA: TGCAGCGTTGTCGGAGCCTCTGAAGCTTTCTTT
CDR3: CSVVGASEAFF

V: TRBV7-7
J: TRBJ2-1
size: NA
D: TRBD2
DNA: TGTGCTAGCAGCTTGGGGCGGGAGGGTGAGCAGTTCTTC
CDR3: CASSLGREGEQFF

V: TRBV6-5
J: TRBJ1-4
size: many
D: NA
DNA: TGTGCCAGCAGGCGGGGGTGGACTAATGAAAAACTGTTTTTT
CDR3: CASRRGWTNEKLFF

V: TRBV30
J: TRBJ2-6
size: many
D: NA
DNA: TGTGCCTGGCGATACCAGGGAGCTGGGGCCAACGTCCTGACTTTC
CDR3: CAWRYQGAGANVLTF

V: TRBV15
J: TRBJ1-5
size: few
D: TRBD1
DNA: TGTGCCACCAGCATCCCGACAGGGCTCGGGCAGCCCCAGCATTTT
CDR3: CATSIPTGLGQPQHF

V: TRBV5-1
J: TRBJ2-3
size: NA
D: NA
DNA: TGCGCCAGCAGCTCTTCAGGGAGCACAGATACGCAGTATTTT
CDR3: CASSSSGSTDTQYF

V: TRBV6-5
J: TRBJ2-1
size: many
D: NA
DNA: TGTGCCAGCAGGAAAATGGCAGTCAGCGATGAGCAGTTCTTC
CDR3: CASRKMAVSDEQFF

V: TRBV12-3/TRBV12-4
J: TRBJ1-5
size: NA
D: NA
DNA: TGTGCCAGCAGTTTCAGGGTTCATCAGCCCCAGCATTTT
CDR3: CASSFRVHQPQHF

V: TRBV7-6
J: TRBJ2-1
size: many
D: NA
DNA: TGTGCCAGCAGCTTCGACGGGAGCATCTACAATGAGCAGTTCTTC
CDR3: CASSFDGSIYNEQFF

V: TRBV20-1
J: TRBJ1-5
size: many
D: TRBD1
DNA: TGCAGTGCTAGAGGGTTAACAGGGGGCGTTCAGCCCCAGCATTTT
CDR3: CSARGLTGGVQPQHF

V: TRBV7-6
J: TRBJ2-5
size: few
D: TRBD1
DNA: TGTGCCAGCAGCCTGACAGGGGGCGCAGAGACCCAGTACTTC
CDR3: CASSLTGGAETQYF

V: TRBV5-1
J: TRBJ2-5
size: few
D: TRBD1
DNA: TGCGCCAGCAGCTTCGACAGGGGAATACAAGAGACCCAGTACTTC
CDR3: CASSFDRGIQETQYF

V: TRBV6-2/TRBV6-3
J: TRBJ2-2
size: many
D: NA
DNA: TGTGCCAGCAGTTATAGCCGGGAGAGAGCTGGGGAGCTGTTTTTT
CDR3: CASSYSRERAGELFF

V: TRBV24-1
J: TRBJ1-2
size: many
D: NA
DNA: TGTGCCACCAGCTCGGACGGCGTTAGCTACACCTTC
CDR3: CATSSDGVSYTF

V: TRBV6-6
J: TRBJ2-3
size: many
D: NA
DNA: TGTGCCAGCAGGAGCGGGACAGGTTCCACAGATACGCAGTATTTT
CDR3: CASRSGTGSTDTQYF

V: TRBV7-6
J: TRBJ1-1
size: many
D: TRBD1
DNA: TGTGCCAGCAGCCACAGGGGCGGTGTCACTGAAGCTTTCTTT
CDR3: CASSHRGGVTEAFF

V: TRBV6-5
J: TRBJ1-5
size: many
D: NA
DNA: TGTGCCAGCGCACCGGGCCATTGGAATCAGCCCCAGCATTTT
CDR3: CASAPGHWNQPQHF

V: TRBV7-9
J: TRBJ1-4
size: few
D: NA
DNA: TGTGCCAGCAGCCCACAGGGAGTAAATGAAAAACTGTTTTTT
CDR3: CASSPQGVNEKLFF

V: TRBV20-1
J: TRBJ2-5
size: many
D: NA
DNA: TGCAGTGCTAGAGTTCTACTCCAAGAGACCCAGTACTTC
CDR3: CSARVLLQETQYF

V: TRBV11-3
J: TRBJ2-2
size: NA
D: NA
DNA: TGTGCCAGCAGCTTAGGCCCAGGACTGGGCCAGGAGCTGTTTTTT
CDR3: CASSLGPGLGQELFF

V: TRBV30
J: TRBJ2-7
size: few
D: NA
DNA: TGTGCCTGGAGTTCTCAGGGTTACGAGCAGTACTTC
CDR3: CAWSSQGYEQYF

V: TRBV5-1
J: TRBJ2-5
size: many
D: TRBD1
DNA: TGCGCCAGCAGCATGACAGGGCAAGGAGAGACCCAGTACTTC
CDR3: CASSMTGQGETQYF

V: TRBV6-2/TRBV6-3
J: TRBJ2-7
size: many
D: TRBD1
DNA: TGTGCCAGCAGTGGAACCGGGACAGGGGAGTACGAGCAGTACTTC
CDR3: CASSGTGTGEYEQYF

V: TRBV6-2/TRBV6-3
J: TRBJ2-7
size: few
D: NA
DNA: TGTGCCAGCAGTTACGGCGGGGGCCCCTACGAGCAGTACTTC
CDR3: CASSYGGGPYEQYF

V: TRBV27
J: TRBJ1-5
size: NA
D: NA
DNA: TGTGCCAGCAGCCGCAATGGGGCCGATCAGCCCCAGCATTTT
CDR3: CASSRNGADQPQHF

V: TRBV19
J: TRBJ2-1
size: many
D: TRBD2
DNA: TGTGCCAGTAGTTTGACCCGCGGGAGGGCCTACTACAATGAGCAGTTCTTC
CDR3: CASSLTRGRAYYNEQFF

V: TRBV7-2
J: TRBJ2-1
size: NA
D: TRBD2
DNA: TGTGCCAGCAGCTTAACCTCACTAGCGGGAGTTGCATTTGAGCAGTTCTTC
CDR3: CASSLTSLAGVAFEQFF

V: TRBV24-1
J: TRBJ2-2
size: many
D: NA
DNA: TGTGCCACCAGTGCCGACGCCGCGAACACCGGGGAGCTGTTTTTT
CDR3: CATSADAANTGELFF

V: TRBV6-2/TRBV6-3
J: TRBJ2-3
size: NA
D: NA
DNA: TGTGCCAGCAGTTACCAAGATACGCAGTATTTT
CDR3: CASSYQDTQYF

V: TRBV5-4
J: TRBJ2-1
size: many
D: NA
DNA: TGTGCCAGCAGCTTGGACTATCTACCTCCCAATGAGCAGTTCTTC
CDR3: CASSLDYLPPNEQFF

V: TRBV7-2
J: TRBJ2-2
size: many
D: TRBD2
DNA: TGTGCCAGCAGCTTCGTGACTAGCGGTACCGGGGAGCTGTTTTTT
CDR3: CASSFVTSGTGELFF

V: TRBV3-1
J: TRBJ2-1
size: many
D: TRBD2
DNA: TGTGCCAGCGGACTAGCGGGAGGAAATGAGCAGTTCTTC
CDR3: CASGLAGGNEQFF

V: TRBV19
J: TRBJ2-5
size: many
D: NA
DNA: TGTGCCAGTAGTAAAGAGGACACACGCCAAGAGACCCAGTACTTC
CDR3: CASSKEDTRQETQYF

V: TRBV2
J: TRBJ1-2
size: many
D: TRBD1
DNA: TGTGCCAGCAGTGGCAGGGGGGTCGGCCGTGGGTACACCTTC
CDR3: CASSGRGVGRGYTF

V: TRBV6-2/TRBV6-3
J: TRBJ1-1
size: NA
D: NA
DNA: TGTGCCAGCATCACACAGGGGAACACTGAAGCTTTCTTT
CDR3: CASITQGNTEAFF

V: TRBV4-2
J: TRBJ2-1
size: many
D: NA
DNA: TGTGCCAGCAGCCAAGATGTGGATTACAATGAGCAGTTCTTC
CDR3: CASSQDVDYNEQFF

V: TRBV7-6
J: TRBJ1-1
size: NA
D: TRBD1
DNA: TGTGCCAGCAGCTTAAAGGCCACAGGGGGCGCGAACACTGAAGCTTTCTTT
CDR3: CASSLKATGGANTEAFF

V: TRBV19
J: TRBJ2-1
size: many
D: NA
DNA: TGTGCCAGTAGTATCGAGCTAGTCTCCTACAATGAGCAGTTCTTC
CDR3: CASSIELVSYNEQFF

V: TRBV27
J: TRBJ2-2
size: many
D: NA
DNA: TGTGCCAGCAGTTTATCTCTCTACACCGGGGAGCTGTTTTTT
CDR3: CASSLSLYTGELFF

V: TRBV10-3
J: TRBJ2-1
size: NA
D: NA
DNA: TGTGCCATCAGCAGGACCACCGATGCCTACAATGAGCAGTTCTTC
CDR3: CAISRTTDAYNEQFF

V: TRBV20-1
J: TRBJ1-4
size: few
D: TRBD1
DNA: TGCAGTGCGCCTGGCCAGGGGGTACGGACGAGGGGACTGTTTTTT
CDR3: CSAPGQGVRTRGLFF

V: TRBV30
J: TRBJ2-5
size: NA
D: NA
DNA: TGTGCCTGGAGTCCTGGGGGAGAGACCCAGTACTTC
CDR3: CAWSPGGETQYF

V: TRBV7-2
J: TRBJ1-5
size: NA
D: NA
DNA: TGTGCCAGCAGCACCTCCGAGGGCAGCCAGCCCCAGCATTTT
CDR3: CASSTSEGSQPQHF

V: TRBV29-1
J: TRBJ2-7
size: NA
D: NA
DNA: TGCAGCGTTGAAGATCAGGTCCACTCCTACGAGCAGTACTTC
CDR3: CSVEDQVHSYEQYF

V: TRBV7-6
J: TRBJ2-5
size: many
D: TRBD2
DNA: TGTGCCAGCAGCTTAAGAGCCTTCGGCGGGAGTGAGACCCAGTACTTC
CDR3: CASSLRAFGGSETQYF

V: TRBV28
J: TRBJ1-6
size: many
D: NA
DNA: TGTGCCAGCAGTTTAGCGGGGTTTTATAATTCACCCCTCCACTTT
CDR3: CASSLAGFYNSPLHF

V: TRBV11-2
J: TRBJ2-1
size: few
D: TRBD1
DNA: TGTGCCAGCAGCTTATCTATTTGGAGACAGGGAAAGAATGAGCAGTTCTTC
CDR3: CASSLSIWRQGKNEQFF

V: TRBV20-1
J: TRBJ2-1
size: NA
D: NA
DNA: TGCAGTGCTAGAAGGGGGCTAGCGCATAATAATGAGCAGTTCTTC
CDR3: CSARRGLAHNNEQFF

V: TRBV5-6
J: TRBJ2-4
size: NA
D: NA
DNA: TGTGCCAGCAGCTTGGAATTCCAGGGGCTTGCCAAAAACATTCAGTACTTC
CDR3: CASSLEFQGLAKNIQYF

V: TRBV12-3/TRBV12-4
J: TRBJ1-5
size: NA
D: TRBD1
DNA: TGTGCCAGCAGTAAATCCGGGACAGAGAATCAGCCCCAGCATTTT
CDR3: CASSKSGTENQPQHF